This passage covers 17 T cell receptor beta chains from one sample sequenced in a study of CD8 T cells in ankylosing spondylitis. TCRdb processed the 5' RACE reads anew with MiXCR; each CDR3 protein has one entry. The sample yields some 220,000 distinct CDR3 sequences, less than 9.5% seen once. Sample: blood, either unsorted or a sorted T cell fraction (not recorded which). The receptors come from a female donor with ankylosing spondylitis or in good health (not recorded which).

Turning to this clonotype: A clone one base away is much larger, so this may be a read error. The rearrangement joins TRBV4-3 to TRBJ1-5; possibly TRBD1 for D (5 bases). CDR1 is LGHNA, CDR2 YSLEER, per germline. There are 16 residues in the CDR3. CDR3: CASSRQAGYSNRPQHF. CDR3 coding DNA: TGCGCCAGCAGCCGTCAGGCAGGGTATAGCAATCGGCCCCAGCATTTT.

Comment on this clonotype: This could be a read error, since a much larger clone is one nucleotide away. This sequence joins TRBV20-1 and TRBJ1-2; D not resolved. V was clipped by 8 bases and J by 8 bases, with 15 bases between them. Germline CDR1 and CDR2: DFQATT and SNEGSKA (reference sequence). This CDR3 has 11 amino acids. Here the CDR3 reads CSSWQARGYTF. CDR3 sequence (DNA): TGCAGTTCTTGGCAGGCCCGGGGCTACACCTTC.

This clonotype was observed many times. The V and J genes are TRBV20-1 and TRBJ2-1; the D gene is possibly TRBD2 (5 bases). CDR3 length: 15 amino acids. Germline lookup yields CDR1 DFQATT and CDR2 SNEGSKA (reference sequence). V lost 5 bases to trimming and J lost 0 bases, with 14 bases between them. DNA for the CDR3: TGCAGTGCTCGACCCCCGGGGAGCTCCTACAATGAGCAGTTCTTC. It encodes CSARPPGSSYNEQFF.

This clonotype was detected ten times or more. The gene calls are TRBV7-9 and TRBJ2-7, with a possible D match to TRBD1 (6 bases). CDR1 and CDR2 from the germline V gene are SEHNR and FQNEAQ (reference sequence). This CDR3 has 15 residues. V lost 1 base, J lost 2 bases, and 12 bases lay in between. The CDR3 DNA is TGTGCCAGCAGCTTAGACCTCGGACAGACCTACGAGCAGTACTTC. This codes for CASSLDLGQTYEQYF.

Ten or more counts support this clonotype. This chain joins TRBV20-1 and TRBJ1-5; no clear D. CDR1 is DFQATT, CDR2 SNEGSKA, per germline (reference sequence). Between the trimmed V and J ends, which lost 5 bases and 6 bases, there was a span of 11 bases. The CDR3 is made up of 12 amino acids. In DNA form, the CDR3 reads TGCAGTGCTTTCTCTGCGGGTCAGCCCCAGCATTTT. Encoded protein: CSAFSAGQPQHF.

On this clonotype itself: This may be a read error, as it is one base from a much larger clone. The V gene is TRBV29-1, the J gene TRBJ1-4, with no clear D. V dropped 4 bases and J dropped 4 bases, with 10 bases sitting between them. Germline V gives CDR1 SQVTM, CDR2 ANQGSEA. This CDR3 is built from 13 residues. As DNA, the CDR3 is TGCAGCGTTGTGGGAGTAGTTAATGAAAAACTGTTTTTT. Protein product: CSVVGVVNEKLFF.

The rearrangement links TRBV20-1 to TRBJ2-4; D possibly matches TRBD1 or TRBD2 (5 bases each). Deletions cut 3 bases from V and 8 bases from J, with 14 bases between. CDR1 is DFQATT and CDR2 is SNEGSKA in the germline V gene (reference sequence). This CDR3 comprises 13 residues. The CDR3 is CSARFPGRDIQYF. As DNA, the CDR3 is TGCAGTGCTAGGTTCCCGGGACGGGACATTCAGTACTTC.

At least ten counts were recorded for this clonotype. The V and J genes are TRBV29-1 and TRBJ1-3, with D possibly TRBD1 on 5 matching bases. CDR3 length: 14 residues. CDR1 and CDR2 (germline): SQVTM, ANQGSEA. V was trimmed by 4 bases and J by 0 bases, leaving 10 bases between them. The CDR3, as DNA: TGCAGCGTTGGAGACGGGACCTCTGGAAACACCATATATTTT. Its protein is CSVGDGTSGNTIYF.

This clonotype showed up many times. The chain links TRBV29-1 to TRBJ2-2, with 11 bases matching TRBD2. CDR3 length: 14 residues. Germline V gene sequence: CDR1 SQVTM, CDR2 ANQGSEA. V lost 8 bases to trimming and J lost 4 bases; unmatched junction nucleotides: 6. The CDR3 loop is CSFYLAGGTGELFF. The CDR3 bases are TGCAGCTTCTATCTAGCGGGAGGCACCGGGGAGCTGTTTTTT.

The table lists this clonotype with many counts. The chain employs TRBV28 and TRBJ2-1; D may be TRBD2 (7 bases). The CDR3 loop spans 13 amino acids. Trimming cost V 3 bases and J 6 bases, with 9 bases left between them. Germline CDR1 and CDR2: MDHEN and SYDVKM. CDR3 amino acids: CASSFGGPNEQFF. The DNA of the CDR3 is TGTGCCAGCAGTTTCGGGGGGCCCAATGAGCAGTTCTTC.

A note on this clonotype: Being one base from a much bigger clone, this may be a read error. J is TRBJ1-1 and V is TRBV12-3 or TRBV12-4; 11 nucleotides agree with TRBD1. The CDR3 loop spans 16 amino acids. The V segment lost 7 bases and the J segment 0 bases; nucleotides outside the gene matches: 7. DNA for the CDR3: TGTGCCAGCACCAGGGACAGGGGGGTCCTGAACACTGAAGCTTTCTTT. Amino acid sequence: CASTRDRGVLNTEAFF.

This clonotype was observed a handful of times. This rearrangement joins TRBV7-9 to TRBJ2-3; TRBD2 agrees at 8 bases. The J segment lost 1 base and the V segment lost 4 bases, leaving 7 bases of the junction unmatched. CDR1 is SEHNR and CDR2 is FQNEAQ in the germline V gene (reference sequence). CDR3 length equals 16 residues. CDR3: CASSSAGTSGTDTQYF. The CDR3 nucleotides read TGTGCCAGCAGCTCCGCCGGGACTAGTGGCACAGATACGCAGTATTTT.

This clonotype was picked up many times. The rearrangement joins TRBV5-1 to TRBJ2-1; 9 bases match TRBD2. This CDR3 spans 15 amino acids. Germline-derived CDR1 and CDR2 are SGHRS and YFSETQ. The V gene end was trimmed by 0 bases and the J gene end by 10 bases; junction bases not matched to a gene: 8. CDR3 coding DNA: TGCGCCAGCAGCTTGGTTATTAGCGGGAGACAGGAGCAGTTCTTC. This codes for CASSLVISGRQEQFF. The variable domain in full, with the rest retrieved from reference TRBV5-1 and TRBJ2-1, is KAGVTQTPRYLIKTRGQQVTLSCSPISGHRSVSWYQQTPGQGLQFLFEYFSETQRNKGNFPGRFSGRQFSNSRSEMNVSTLELGDSALYLCASSLVISGRQEQFFGPGTRLTVL.

This clonotype has a count of ten or more. This chain uses TRBV28 with TRBJ2-3, with a tentative D call TRBD2 (6 bases). Germline V gene sequence: CDR1 MDHEN, CDR2 SYDVKM. This CDR3 region has 15 residues. Trimming removed 6 bases at V and 1 base at J, with 14 bases between. The CDR3 nucleotides are TGTGCCAGCAGGTCGGGACTTCCAGGCACAGATACGCAGTATTTT. Translated: CASRSGLPGTDTQYF.

This clonotype has at least ten counts. J is TRBJ2-1 and V is TRBV15, with a weak D call TRBD1 (5 bases). V was pared by 5 bases and J by 9 bases, with 23 bases between. Germline lookup yields CDR1 LNHNV and CDR2 YYDKDF (reference sequence). The length of the CDR3 is 16 residues. CDR3 in amino acids: CATSPHRAQGRSEQFF. CDR3 bases: TGTGCCACCAGCCCCCATAGGGCCCAGGGCCGAAGTGAGCAGTTCTTC.

In this sample, this clonotype turned up many times. The chain employs TRBV5-1 and TRBJ2-5; no reliable D call. The germline V gene encodes CDR1 SGHRS and CDR2 YFSETQ. The V and J ends lost 4 bases and 5 bases respectively, with 9 bases between them. The CDR3 is 12 residues long. CDR3 region: CASSPGRETQYF. In DNA form, the CDR3 reads TGCGCCAGCAGCCCCGGTAGGGAGACCCAGTACTTC.

The table lists this clonotype with a few counts. The DNA of the CDR3 is TGTGCCAGCAGCTTATCAATAGAGGGCTACAATGAGCAGTTCTTC. It yields the protein CASSLSIEGYNEQFF. This chain uses TRBV7-8 with TRBJ2-1, with D perhaps matching TRBD2 (5 bases). With 2 bases removed from V and 3 bases from J, the gap between germline ends came to 11 bases. CDR3 length: 15 amino acids. Germline V lookup: CDR1 SGHVS, CDR2 FQNEAQ.